This T cell receptor (beta chain) originates from a study of T cells in Graves' hyperthyroidism and ophthalmopathy. Study context: It was at initial diagnosis, before any treatment, that peripheral blood was collected.

CDR1 and CDR2 (germline): MDHEN, SYDVKM. This CDR3 comprises 14 residues. V lost 6 bases to trimming and J lost 8 bases, with 16 bases between them. Using RNA transcripts as the source, TCR beta CDR3 regions were amplified. TCR CDR3 regions were first amplified by RT-PCR with HTBI primers. TCRdb reanalysed the multiplex PCR reads using MiXCR and keeps one entry per CDR3 protein. In the table there are roughly 700,000 distinct CDR3 sequences, about 15% of which are singletons. The diagnostic basis comprised clinical symptoms, serum thyroxine and TRAb, thyroid ultrasound and orbital computed tomography. About 10 ml of fresh peripheral blood supplied the PBMCs.

The sequence derives from a woman younger than 30 with Graves' hyperthyroidism. The rearrangement links TRBV28 to TRBJ2-2; D may be TRBD2 (6 bases). Sequencing was carried out using blood. CDR3 DNA: TGTGCCAGCAGGGCCCGACTAGTATCTGGGGAGCTGTTTTTT. It translates to CASRARLVSGELFF.